These 27 T cell receptor beta chains were all obtained from the same sample, sequenced in a study of cytomegalovirus exposure and HLA in healthy donors (dated by TCRdb to about 2017). The library was produced with the immunoSEQ multiplex PCR assay. For the multiplex PCR, a mixture combining 60 forward primers for TCR Vbeta segments and 13 reverse primers for TCR Jbeta segments was used. Not all clones reach the TCRdb copy of this immuneACCESS table, which keeps in-frame sequences only. Checked studies attribute under half of the gap to unresolved V genes and leave the rest unexplained. The sample profile shows around 60,000 clones; around 75% of them were found once. Under 30% of the sample comes from the top ten. The specimen was PBMCs. These receptors came from a woman aged 40-49 years in good health and CMV-seropositive.

This clone was picked up a small number of times. V is TRBV27 and J is TRBJ1-1; 8 bases are shared with TRBD1. The germline V gene encodes CDR1 MNHEY and CDR2 SMNVEV (reference sequence). The J segment lost 9 bases and the V segment lost 7 bases, leaving 10 bases of the junction unmatched. The CDR3 is 13 residues long. The CDR3 DNA reads TGTGCCAGCACCACAGGGGGACGAAGTCAAGCTTTCTTT. Its protein product is CASTTGGRSQAFF.

J is TRBJ1-2 and V is TRBV6-5; 8 bases map to TRBD1. This CDR3 contains 14 residues. The trim removed 6 bases at V and 4 bases at J, leaving 7 bases unmatched. The germline V gene has CDR1 MNHEY and CDR2 SVGAGI. CDR3 amino acids: CASRTGQGFYGYTF. In nucleotides, the CDR3 is TGTGCCAGCAGAACCGGACAGGGCTTCTATGGCTACACCTTC.

The J gene is TRBJ1-2, the V gene TRBV19; TRBD1 might be the D (5 bases). In germline, CDR1 is LNHDA, CDR2 SQIVND (reference sequence). The CDR3 has 15 amino acids. The V end lost 3 bases, the J end lost 4 bases, and 15 bases lay between the germline ends. The CDR3 spells CASSILAGLGYGYTF. CDR3 nucleotide sequence: TGTGCCAGTAGTATCCTCGCAGGGCTTGGCTATGGCTACACCTTC.

This clone was counted between two and nine times. This chain links TRBV7-3 with TRBJ2-6; the match to TRBD1 covers 9 bases. V shed 5 bases and J 4 bases; nucleotides not matched to a gene: 9. CDR1 and CDR2 from the germline V gene are SGHTA and FQGTGA. This CDR3 has 17 residues. The CDR3, as DNA: TGTGCCAGCAGCCGAACACAGGGGGCGCGGGGGGCCAACGTCCTGACTTTC. It codes for CASSRTQGARGANVLTF.

The V and J genes are TRBV30 and TRBJ2-7, with 7 nucleotides matching TRBD1. Trimming took 1 base from V and 4 from J; bases not matched to a gene: 7. The CDR3 runs 14 residues. Per the germline V gene, CDR1 is GTSNPN and CDR2 is SVGIG (reference sequence). CDR3 DNA: TGTGCCTGGAGTGGTTGGGCAGGGGGATACGAGCAGTACTTC. Protein sequence: CAWSGWAGGYEQYF.

This clone occurred once. V gene TRBV5-1 combines with J gene TRBJ2-1; maybe TRBD1 (5 bases). Looked up from germline, CDR1 is SGHRS and CDR2 is YFSETQ. Deletions cut 4 bases from V and 7 bases from J, with 12 bases between. The CDR3 is 13 residues long. CDR3 in DNA: TGCGCCAGCAGCGTGACCAGGGTTAATGAGCAGTTCTTC. Translated: CASSVTRVNEQFF.

The gene calls are TRBV20-1 and TRBJ1-1; 8 bases match TRBD1. CDR3 length: 11 amino acids. Germline CDR1 DFQATT, CDR2 SNEGSKA (reference sequence). Germline trimming cut 5 bases from V and 10 bases from J; bases unmatched to any gene: 6. CDR3: CSASDRARAFF. The CDR3 DNA sequence: TGCAGTGCTTCGGACAGGGCGAGAGCTTTCTTT.

The J gene is TRBJ2-7, the V gene TRBV7-8; a weak D match, TRBD2 (7 bases). Trimming pared 1 base from V and 4 bases from J, leaving 20 bases between. The V gene's germline CDR1 is SGHVS and CDR2 FQNEAQ. The CDR3 is made up of 17 amino acids. CDR3 DNA: TGTGCCAGCAGCTTAGGGGGGGGTAGCAGGGGAAGATACGAGCAGTACTTC. As protein: CASSLGGGSRGRYEQYF.

In this sample, this clone turned up a few times. This same CDR3 is encoded by further DNA sequences in the sample. The CDR3 DNA reads TGTGCCAGTAGTACGGGACAAGGCAATCAGCCCCAGCATTTT. This translates into CASSTGQGNQPQHF. The chain couples TRBV19 to TRBJ1-5; perhaps TRBD1 as D (6 bases). The CDR3 contains 14 residues. Looked up from germline, CDR1 is LNHDA and CDR2 is SQIVND (reference sequence). Trimming cost V 4 bases and J 2 bases, with 9 bases left between them.

The J gene is TRBJ1-1, the V gene TRBV29-1; D not resolved. Trimming shortened V by 4 bases and J by 0 bases, and 6 bases separated the two germline ends. This CDR3 region has 12 residues. Germline V gene sequence: CDR1 SQVTM, CDR2 ANQGSEA. The CDR3 DNA sequence: TGCAGCGTTGGCAGGTTGAACACTGAAGCTTTCTTT. This sequence encodes CSVGRLNTEAFF.

The chain uses TRBV10-2 and TRBJ1-1; no clear D. CDR1 is WSHSY and CDR2 is SAAADI in the germline V gene. This CDR3 is built from 13 residues. The V end was cut by 8 bases, the J end by 1 base, with 11 bases between. The DNA of the CDR3 is TGCGCCAGCGAGGAGAATAGGAACACTGAAGCTTTCTTT. This gives the protein CASEENRNTEAFF.

The chain has TRBV18 and TRBJ1-5; D is unresolved. The CDR3 is 16 residues long. Per the germline V gene, CDR1 is KGHSH and CDR2 is LQKENI. V dropped 4 bases and J dropped 3 bases, with 16 bases sitting between them. The CDR3 nucleotides read TGTGCCAGCTCACAACCGATCGGCAGCGTCAATCAGCCCCAGCATTTT. Translating gives CASSQPIGSVNQPQHF. The variable domain in full, completed from reference TRBV18 and TRBJ1-5, reads NAGVMQNPRHLVRRRGQEARLRCSPMKGHSHVYWYRQLPEEGLKFMVYLQKENIIDESGMPKERFSAEFPKEGPSILRIQQVVRGDSAAYFCASSQPIGSVNQPQHFGDGTRLSIL.

The rearrangement links TRBV11-2 to TRBJ1-2, with TRBD1 as a possible D gene (6 bases). The V and J ends lost 0 bases and 7 bases respectively, with 9 bases between them. This CDR3 spans 13 amino acids. From germline, CDR1 is SGHAT and CDR2 FQNNGV. This CDR3 reads CASSLDRGFGYTF. The CDR3, as DNA: TGTGCCAGCAGCTTAGACAGGGGCTTTGGCTACACCTTC.

The CDR3 here is CASSLVTAGVSGNTIYF. The CDR3 coding sequence is TGCGCCAGCAGCCTCGTGACAGCCGGAGTTTCTGGAAACACCATATATTTT. The J gene is TRBJ1-3, the V gene TRBV5-1; D might be TRBD1 (5 bases). V gave up 4 bases and J gave up 1 base, with 18 bases separating them. CDR1 SGHRS and CDR2 YFSETQ come from the germline V gene. CDR3 length equals 17 residues.

This clone was seen a few times. This rearrangement joins TRBV7-2 to TRBJ1-2; weak D call: TRBD1 (6 bases). V lost 5 bases, J lost 7 bases, and 14 bases lay in between. In germline, CDR1 is SGHTA, CDR2 FQGNSA. The CDR3 loop spans 13 amino acids. Here the CDR3 reads CASSPRSRGGYTF. In DNA, the CDR3 is TGTGCCAGCAGCCCTAGGAGCAGGGGTGGCTACACCTTC.

The gene calls are TRBV4-2 and TRBJ2-5, with 12 bases identical to TRBD2. The CDR3 is made up of 16 amino acids. V was clipped by 3 bases and J by 2 bases; unmatched bases: 4. Germline V gene sequence: CDR1 LGHNA, CDR2 YNFKEQ. CDR3 residues: CASSQGLAGGQETQYF. The CDR3, as DNA: TGTGCCAGCAGCCAGGGTCTAGCGGGGGGGCAAGAGACCCAGTACTTC.

V and J are TRBV5-1 and TRBJ1-1; D unclear. This CDR3 comprises 15 residues. Germline lookup yields CDR1 SGHRS and CDR2 YFSETQ. Between the trimmed V and J ends, which lost 1 base and 0 bases, there was a span of 10 bases. The CDR3 DNA is TGCGCCAGCAGCTTGTTGCAGGCCATGAACACTGAAGCTTTCTTT. Translation gives CASSLLQAMNTEAFF.

The chain couples TRBV5-4 to TRBJ2-7, with 11 bases fitting TRBD2. Per germline, CDR1 SGHNT and CDR2 YYREEE (reference sequence). V lost 3 bases, J lost 2 bases, and 4 bases stayed unmatched. CDR3 size: 15 residues. The CDR3 bases are TGTGCCAGCAGCTCGTTAGCGGGGGGGCCCTACGAGCAGTACTTC. This codes for CASSSLAGGPYEQYF.

This clone was recorded once. The chain employs TRBV13 and TRBJ2-7; D is unclear. V dropped 3 bases and J dropped 2 bases, with 11 bases sitting between them. The CDR3 extends over 14 amino acids. Germline-derived CDR1 and CDR2 are PRHDT and FYEKMQ (reference sequence). The CDR3 loop is CASSFGETTYEQYF. The CDR3 DNA sequence: TGTGCCAGCAGCTTCGGAGAGACGACCTACGAGCAGTACTTC.

The chain carries TRBV10-1 and TRBJ1-6; perhaps TRBD1 as D (5 bases). V lost 6 bases and J lost 10, with 16 bases in between. The CDR3 has 14 amino acids. Germline-derived CDR1 and CDR2 are WNHNN and SYGVQD (reference sequence). The CDR3, as DNA: TGCGCCAGCAGCACAGGATCCGTGGGATCACCCCTCCACTTT. It is translated as CASSTGSVGSPLHF.

This clone was seen only a few times. The rearrangement links TRBV5-1 to TRBJ1-2, with D hard to call. Deletions cut 3 bases from V and 2 bases from J, with 8 bases between. This CDR3 contains 13 residues. Germline V gene data show CDR1 as SGHRS and CDR2 as YFSETQ. CDR3 in amino acids: CASSSSGNYGYTF. In DNA, the CDR3 is TGCGCCAGCAGCTCGAGCGGAAACTATGGCTACACCTTC.

This rearrangement joins TRBV5-1 to TRBJ2-7, with 9 bases that match TRBD1. Germline CDR1 reads SGHRS; CDR2 reads YFSETQ. The J segment lost 2 bases and the V segment lost 3 bases, leaving 6 bases of the junction unmatched. The CDR3 has 15 amino acids. CDR3 sequence: CASSWGQGETYEQYF. Written as DNA, the CDR3 is TGCGCCAGCAGCTGGGGACAGGGAGAGACCTACGAGCAGTACTTC. The full variable domain, with the rest looked up from reference TRBV5-1 and TRBJ2-7, is KAGVTQTPRYLIKTRGQQVTLSCSPISGHRSVSWYQQTPGQGLQFLFEYFSETQRNKGNFPGRFSGRQFSNSRSEMNVSTLELGDSALYLCASSWGQGETYEQYFGPGTRLTVT.

The rearrangement links TRBV2 to TRBJ1-1; maybe TRBD1 (5 bases). Between the trimmed V and J ends, which lost 5 bases and 0 bases, there was a span of 10 bases. This CDR3 spans 14 amino acids. From germline, CDR1 is SNHLY and CDR2 FYNNEI. In DNA form, the CDR3 reads TGTGCCAGCAGTCTGGACATCATGAACACTGAAGCTTTCTTT. Residues: CASSLDIMNTEAFF.

The rearrangement uses TRBV27 and TRBJ2-1; D ambiguous. Deletions cut 8 bases from V and 0 bases from J, with 23 bases between. The CDR3 sequence is 18 residues long. CDR1 MNHEY and CDR2 SMNVEV come from the germline V gene (reference sequence). CDR3 amino acids: CASPGETPPYRSYNEQFF. As DNA, the CDR3 is TGTGCCAGCCCCGGCGAGACTCCGCCGTACCGCTCCTACAATGAGCAGTTCTTC.

This rearrangement joins TRBV30 to TRBJ1-2, with 10 nucleotides matching TRBD1. J was trimmed by 6 bases and V by 7 bases; bases with no gene match: 8. Germline CDR1 is GTSNPN and CDR2 is SVGIG (reference sequence). There are 13 residues in the CDR3. CDR3 DNA: TGTGCCTTAATCCAGGACAGGGGGAATGGCTACACCTTC. This gives the protein CALIQDRGNGYTF. The complete variable domain, with remaining parts taken from reference TRBV30 and TRBJ1-2, reads SQTIHQWPATLVQPVGSPLSLECTVEGTSNPNLYWYRQAAGRGLQLLFYSVGIGQISSEVPQNLSASRPQDRQFILSSKKLLLSDSGFYLCALIQDRGNGYTFGSGTRLTVV.

This chain connects TRBV29-1 to TRBJ2-3; 8 nucleotides match TRBD1. V lost 0 bases to trimming and J lost 5 bases; unmatched junction nucleotides: 19. This CDR3 contains 19 residues. Germline lookup yields CDR1 SQVTM and CDR2 ANQGSEA. This CDR3 reads CSVEDPTGAGGRRGDTQYF. Written as DNA, the CDR3 is TGCAGCGTTGAAGACCCGACAGGGGCCGGGGGCCGACGAGGAGATACGCAGTATTTT.

The genes are TRBV12-5 and TRBJ2-2; a possible D gene is TRBD2 (6 bases). The CDR3 consists of 12 residues. Germline lookup yields CDR1 LGHNT and CDR2 FRNRAP. V lost 5 bases, J lost 6 bases, and 7 bases lay in between. The CDR3 protein is CASGRLAGELFF. Here the CDR3 DNA reads TGTGCTAGTGGTCGACTAGCCGGGGAGCTGTTTTTT.